This T cell receptor (beta chain) appears in the sequencing data of a study of T cell responses to AZD1222 COVID-19 vaccine. Findings and limits, study-wide: Among those given AZD1222, only 5 to 7 were seropositive at baseline.

To note about this clone: What it binds is not known.

Generated by immunoSEQ multiplex PCR, the TCRdb table keeps only in-frame clones and is missing some. The table shows about 140,000 clones, with roughly 91% occurring only once. The sample was peripheral blood, taken 28 days after the second AZD1222 dose. The receptor comes from an adult who received the AZD1222 COVID-19 vaccine.

The CDR3 region has the DNA TGTGCCAGTAGTGCCGGAATAAACTTCGCTAACTATGGCTACACCTTC. Translated, it gives CASSAGINFANYGYTF. The chain is built from TRBV19 and TRBJ1-2; D is unresolved. The CDR3 runs 16 residues. In germline, CDR1 is LNHDA, CDR2 SQIVND (reference sequence). V was clipped by 5 bases and J by 0 bases, with 16 bases between them.